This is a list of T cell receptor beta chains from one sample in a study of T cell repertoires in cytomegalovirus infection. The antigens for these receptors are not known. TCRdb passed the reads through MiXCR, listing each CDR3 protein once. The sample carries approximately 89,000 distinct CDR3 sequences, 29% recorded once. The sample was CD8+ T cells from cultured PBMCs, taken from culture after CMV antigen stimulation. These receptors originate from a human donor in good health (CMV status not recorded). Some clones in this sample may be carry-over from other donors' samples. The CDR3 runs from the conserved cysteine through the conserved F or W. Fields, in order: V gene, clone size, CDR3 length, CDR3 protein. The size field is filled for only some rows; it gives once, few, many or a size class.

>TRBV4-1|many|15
CASSPRSYSGNTIYF
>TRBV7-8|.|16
CASSEPGGGGNTEAFF
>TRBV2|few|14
CASSELRGVDEQFF
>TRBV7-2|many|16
CASSLVPGTSAGELFF
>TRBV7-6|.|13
CASSLATGSEQFF
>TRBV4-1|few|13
CASSLTGTTEAFF
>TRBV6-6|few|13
CASRGDRGYGYTF
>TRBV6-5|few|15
CASSYSTGQGFEAFF
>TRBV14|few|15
CASSQDFGSNTEAFF
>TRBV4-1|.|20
CASSQEGALEGQAFSDTQYF